These 6 T cell receptor beta chains originate from one sample sequenced in a study of blood T cell repertoires in COVID-19. Here immunoSEQ multiplex PCR was the method, and the copy in TCRdb shows in-frame clones only, minus some. The sample holds about 21,000 clones, approximately 90% seen once. The source material was peripheral blood. These receptors were taken from a man aged 65 to 79 with active COVID-19.

The rearrangement joins TRBV15 to TRBJ2-7; the D gene is possibly TRBD1 (6 bases). V lost 0 bases to trimming and J lost 5 bases, with 11 bases between them. The CDR3 loop spans 14 amino acids. Germline CDR1 is LNHNV and CDR2 is YYDKDF (reference sequence). CDR3 sequence: CATSREQGWDEQYF. In DNA, the CDR3 is TGTGCCACCAGCAGAGAACAGGGTTGGGACGAGCAGTACTTC.

This chain links TRBV5-4 with TRBJ2-3, with a tentative D call TRBD1 (6 bases). The CDR3 consists of 16 residues. V lost 0 bases and J 0 bases, leaving 11 bases between the germline ends. The V gene's germline CDR1 is SGHNT and CDR2 YYREEE (reference sequence). The CDR3 loop reads CASSLGQEISTDTQYF. The CDR3 DNA sequence: TGTGCCAGCAGCTTGGGACAGGAGATAAGCACAGATACGCAGTATTTT.

This chain uses TRBV5-4 with TRBJ1-2, with 10 nucleotides matching TRBD1. This CDR3 is 16 amino acids long. The germline gives CDR1 SGHNT, CDR2 YYREEE (reference sequence). J was trimmed by 4 bases and V by 3 bases; bases with no gene match: 9. The CDR3 sequence is CASSSGQGISGYGYTF. The CDR3, as DNA: TGTGCCAGCAGCTCGGGACAGGGGATCTCCGGCTATGGCTACACCTTC.

The rearrangement uses TRBV7-6 and TRBJ2-3; D gene unclear. V was pared by 3 bases and J by 2 bases, with 9 bases between. This CDR3 is built from 14 residues. Germline CDR1 reads SGHVS; CDR2 reads FNYEAQ. CDR3: CASSFYDTTDTQYF. Written as DNA, the CDR3 is TGTGCCAGCAGCTTTTATGACACCACAGATACGCAGTATTTT.

The V call is TRBV6-1, the J call TRBJ1-6; D is possibly TRBD1 (5 bases). CDR1 and CDR2 from the germline V gene are MNHNS and SASEGT. The V and J ends lost 3 bases and 6 bases respectively, with 12 bases between them. CDR3 length: 15 amino acids. The CDR3 bases are TGTGCCAGCAGTGATCAGGGATTGGGTAATTCACCCCTCCACTTT. Translating gives CASSDQGLGNSPLHF.

The rearrangement joins TRBV5-1 to TRBJ2-3; D is unresolved. The CDR3 is 13 amino acids. The germline V gene encodes CDR1 SGHRS and CDR2 YFSETQ. V lost 3 bases and J 6 bases, leaving 11 bases between the germline ends. The CDR3 sequence: CASSSVVADTQYF. CDR3 in DNA: TGCGCCAGCAGCTCTGTCGTCGCGGATACGCAGTATTTT.